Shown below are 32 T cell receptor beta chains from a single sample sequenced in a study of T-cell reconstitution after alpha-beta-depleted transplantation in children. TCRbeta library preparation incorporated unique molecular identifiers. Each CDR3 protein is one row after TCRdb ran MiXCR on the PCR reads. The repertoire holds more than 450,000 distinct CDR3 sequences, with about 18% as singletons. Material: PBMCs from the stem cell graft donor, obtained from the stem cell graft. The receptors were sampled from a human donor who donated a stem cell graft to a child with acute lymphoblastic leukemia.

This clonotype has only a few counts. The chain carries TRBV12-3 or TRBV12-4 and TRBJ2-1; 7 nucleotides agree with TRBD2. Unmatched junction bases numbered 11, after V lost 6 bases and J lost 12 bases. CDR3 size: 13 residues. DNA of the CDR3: TGTGCCAGCAGCTCTCTAGCGGTCCCTGGGCAGTTCTTC. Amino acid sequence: CASSSLAVPGQFF.

Here the CDR3 reads CAISGLGQPQHF. The CDR3 DNA reads as TGTGCCATCAGTGGGTTAGGTCAGCCCCAGCATTTT. The V gene is TRBV10-3, the J gene TRBJ1-5, with unresolved D. Germline-derived CDR1 and CDR2 are ENHRY and SYGVKD. The CDR3 extends over 12 amino acids. The V gene lost 4 bases and the J gene lost 6 bases, with 7 bases spanning the gap.

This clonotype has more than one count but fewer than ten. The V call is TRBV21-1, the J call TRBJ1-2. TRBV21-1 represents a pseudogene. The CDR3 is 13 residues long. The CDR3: CASSKEQCNGYTF. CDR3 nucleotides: TGTGCCAGCAGCAAAGAGCAGTGCAATGGCTACACCTTC.

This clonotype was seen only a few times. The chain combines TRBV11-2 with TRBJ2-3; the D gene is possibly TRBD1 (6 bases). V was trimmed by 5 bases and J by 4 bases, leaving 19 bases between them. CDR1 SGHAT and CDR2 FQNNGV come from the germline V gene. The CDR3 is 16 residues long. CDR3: CASSLGQYPGADTQYF. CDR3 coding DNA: TGTGCCAGCAGCCTTGGACAGTATCCTGGGGCAGATACGCAGTATTTT.

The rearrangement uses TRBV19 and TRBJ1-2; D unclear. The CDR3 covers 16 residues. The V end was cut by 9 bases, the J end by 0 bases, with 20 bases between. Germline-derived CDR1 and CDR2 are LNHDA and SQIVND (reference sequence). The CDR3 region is CASFDWATETNYGYTF. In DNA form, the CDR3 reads TGTGCCAGCTTTGATTGGGCGACCGAGACTAACTATGGCTACACCTTC.

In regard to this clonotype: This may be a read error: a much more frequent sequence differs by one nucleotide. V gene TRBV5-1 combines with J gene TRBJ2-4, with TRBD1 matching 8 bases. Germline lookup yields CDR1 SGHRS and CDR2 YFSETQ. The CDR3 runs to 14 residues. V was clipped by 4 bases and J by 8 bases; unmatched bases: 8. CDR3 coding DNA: TGCGCCAGCAGCCACGGACAGGGAGGCGACATTCAGTACTTC. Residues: CASSHGQGGDIQYF.

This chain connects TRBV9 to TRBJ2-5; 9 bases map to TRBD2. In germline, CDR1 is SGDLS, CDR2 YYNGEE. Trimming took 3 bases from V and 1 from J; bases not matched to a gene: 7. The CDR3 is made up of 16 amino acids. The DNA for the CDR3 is TGTGCCAGCAGCGCCGGACTAGCGCTCCGCCAAGAGACCCAGTACTTC. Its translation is CASSAGLALRQETQYF.

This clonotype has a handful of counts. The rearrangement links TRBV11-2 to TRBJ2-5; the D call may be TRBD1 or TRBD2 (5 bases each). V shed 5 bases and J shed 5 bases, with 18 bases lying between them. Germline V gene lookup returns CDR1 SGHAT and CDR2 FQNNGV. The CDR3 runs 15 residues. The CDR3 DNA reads TGTGCCAGCAGCGACCGACAGAACGGGATGGAGACCCAGTACTTC. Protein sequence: CASSDRQNGMETQYF.

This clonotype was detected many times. CDR3 residues: CSSGTSGRSEQFF. CDR3 DNA sequence: TGCAGTTCCGGGACTAGCGGGAGGTCTGAGCAGTTCTTC. The chain couples TRBV20-1 to TRBJ2-1; 15 nucleotides align to TRBD2. Germline assignment: CDR1 DFQATT and CDR2 SNEGSKA (reference sequence). The CDR3 sequence is 13 residues long. The J segment lost 9 bases and the V segment lost 8 bases, leaving 5 bases of the junction unmatched.

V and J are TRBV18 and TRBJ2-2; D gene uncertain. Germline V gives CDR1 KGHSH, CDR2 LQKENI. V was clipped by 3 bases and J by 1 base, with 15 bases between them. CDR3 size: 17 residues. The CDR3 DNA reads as TGTGCCAGCTCACCCGCGGCAGGCCCCCGGAACACCGGGGAGCTGTTTTTT. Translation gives CASSPAAGPRNTGELFF.

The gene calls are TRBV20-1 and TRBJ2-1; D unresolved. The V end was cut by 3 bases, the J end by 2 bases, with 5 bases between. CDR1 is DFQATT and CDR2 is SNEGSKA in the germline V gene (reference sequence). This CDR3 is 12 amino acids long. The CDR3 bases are TGCAGTGCTAGCGAGACCTACAATGAGCAGTTCTTC. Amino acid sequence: CSASETYNEQFF.

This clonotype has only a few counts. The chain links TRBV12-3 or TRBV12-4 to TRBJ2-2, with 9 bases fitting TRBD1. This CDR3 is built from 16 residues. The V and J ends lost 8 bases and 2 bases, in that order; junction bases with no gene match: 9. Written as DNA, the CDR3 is TGTGCCAGCGGAGACAGGGGGGGAAAAAACACCGGGGAGCTGTTTTTT. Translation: CASGDRGGKNTGELFF.

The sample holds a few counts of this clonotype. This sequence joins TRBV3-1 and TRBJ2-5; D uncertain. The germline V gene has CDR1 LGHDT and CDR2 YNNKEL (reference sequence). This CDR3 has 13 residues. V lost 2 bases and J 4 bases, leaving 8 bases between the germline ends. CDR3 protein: CASSQLFVETQYF. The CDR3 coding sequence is TGTGCCAGCAGCCAACTCTTTGTAGAGACCCAGTACTTC.

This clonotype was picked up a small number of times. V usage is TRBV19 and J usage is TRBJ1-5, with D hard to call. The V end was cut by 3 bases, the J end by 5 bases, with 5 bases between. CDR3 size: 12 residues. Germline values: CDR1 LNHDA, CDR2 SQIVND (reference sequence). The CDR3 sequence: CASSMRYQPQHF. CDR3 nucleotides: TGTGCCAGTAGTATGAGGTATCAGCCCCAGCATTTT.

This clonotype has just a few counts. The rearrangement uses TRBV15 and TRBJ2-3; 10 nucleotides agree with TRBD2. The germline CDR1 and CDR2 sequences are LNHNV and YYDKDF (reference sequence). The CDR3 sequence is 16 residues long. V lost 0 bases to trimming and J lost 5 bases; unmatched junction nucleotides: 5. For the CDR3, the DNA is TGTGCCACCAGCAGAGATCTAGCGGGAGTTGTAGATACGCAGTATTTT. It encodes CATSRDLAGVVDTQYF. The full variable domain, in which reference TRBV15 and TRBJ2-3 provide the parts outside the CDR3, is DAMVIQNPRYQVTQFGKPVTLSCSQTLNHNVMYWYQQKSSQAPKLLFHYYDKDFNNEADTPDNFQSRRPNTSFCFLDIRSPGLGDTAMYLCATSRDLAGVVDTQYFGPGTRLTVL.

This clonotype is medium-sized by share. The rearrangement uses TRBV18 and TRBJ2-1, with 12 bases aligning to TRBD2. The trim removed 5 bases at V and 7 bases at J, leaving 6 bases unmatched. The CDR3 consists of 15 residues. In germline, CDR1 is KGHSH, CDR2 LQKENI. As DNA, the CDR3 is TGTGCCAGCTCAAGGACTAGCGGGAATGTAAATGAGCAGTTCTTC. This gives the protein CASSRTSGNVNEQFF.

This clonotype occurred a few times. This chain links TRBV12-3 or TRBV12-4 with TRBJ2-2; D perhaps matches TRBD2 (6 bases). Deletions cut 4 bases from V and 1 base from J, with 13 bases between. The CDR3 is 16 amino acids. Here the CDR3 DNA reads TGTGCCAGCAGTTCCCCCCTTAGCGGGAACACCGGGGAGCTGTTTTTT. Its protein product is CASSSPLSGNTGELFF.

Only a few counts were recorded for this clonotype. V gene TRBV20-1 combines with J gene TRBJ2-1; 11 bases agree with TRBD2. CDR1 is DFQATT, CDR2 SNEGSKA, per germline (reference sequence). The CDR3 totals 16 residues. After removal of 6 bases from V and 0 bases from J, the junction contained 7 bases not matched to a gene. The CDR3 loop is CSAQGLAESSYNEQFF. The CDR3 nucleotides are TGCAGTGCCCAGGGACTAGCGGAGAGCTCCTACAATGAGCAGTTCTTC.

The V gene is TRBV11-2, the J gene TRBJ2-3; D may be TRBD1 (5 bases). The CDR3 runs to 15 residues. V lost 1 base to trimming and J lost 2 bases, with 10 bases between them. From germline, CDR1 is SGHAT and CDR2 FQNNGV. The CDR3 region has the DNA TGTGCCAGCAGCTTAGGGGCAGGGCTCACAGATACGCAGTATTTT. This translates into CASSLGAGLTDTQYF.

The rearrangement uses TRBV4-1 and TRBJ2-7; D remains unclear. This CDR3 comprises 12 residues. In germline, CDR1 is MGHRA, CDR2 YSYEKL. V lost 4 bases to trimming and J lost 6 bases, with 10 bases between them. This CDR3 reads CASSPSGFEQYF. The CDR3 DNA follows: TGCGCCAGCAGCCCGTCAGGATTCGAGCAGTACTTC.

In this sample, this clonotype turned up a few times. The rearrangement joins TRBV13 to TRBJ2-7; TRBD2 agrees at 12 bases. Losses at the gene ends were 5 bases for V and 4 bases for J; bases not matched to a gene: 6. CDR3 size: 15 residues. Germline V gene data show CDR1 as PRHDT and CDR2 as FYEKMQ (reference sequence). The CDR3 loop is CASSEPTSGSYEQYF. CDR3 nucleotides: TGTGCCAGCAGCGAGCCGACTAGCGGGAGTTACGAGCAGTACTTC.

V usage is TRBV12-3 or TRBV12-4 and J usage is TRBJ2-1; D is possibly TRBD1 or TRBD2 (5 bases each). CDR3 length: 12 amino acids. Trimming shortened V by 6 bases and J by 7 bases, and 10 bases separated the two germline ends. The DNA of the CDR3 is TGTGCCAGCAGGCCTGGGGGTAATGAGCAGTTCTTC. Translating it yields CASRPGGNEQFF.

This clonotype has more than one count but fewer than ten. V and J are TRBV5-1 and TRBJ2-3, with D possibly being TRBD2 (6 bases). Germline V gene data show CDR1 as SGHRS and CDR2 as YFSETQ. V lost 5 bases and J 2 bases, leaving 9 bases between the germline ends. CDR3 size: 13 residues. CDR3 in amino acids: CASRWTTTDTQYF. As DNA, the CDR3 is TGCGCCAGCAGGTGGACTACCACAGATACGCAGTATTTT.

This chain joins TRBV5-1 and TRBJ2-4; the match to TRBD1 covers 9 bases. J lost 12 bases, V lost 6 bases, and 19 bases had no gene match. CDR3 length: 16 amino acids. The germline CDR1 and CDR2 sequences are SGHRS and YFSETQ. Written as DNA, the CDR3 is TGCGCCAGCACCAAGGACAGGGGATTTCCGGGGGACAGTCAGTACTTC. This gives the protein CASTKDRGFPGDSQYF. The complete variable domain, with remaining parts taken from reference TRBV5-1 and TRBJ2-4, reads KAGVTQTPRYLIKTRGQQVTLSCSPISGHRSVSWYQQTPGQGLQFLFEYFSETQRNKGNFPGRFSGRQFSNSRSEMNVSTLELGDSALYLCASTKDRGFPGDSQYFGAGTRLSVL.

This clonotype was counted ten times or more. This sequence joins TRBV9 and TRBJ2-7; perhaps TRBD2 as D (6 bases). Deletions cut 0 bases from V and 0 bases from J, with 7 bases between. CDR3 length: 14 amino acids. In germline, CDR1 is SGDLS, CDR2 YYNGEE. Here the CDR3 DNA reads TGTGCCAGCAGCGTAGGGGACTCCTCCTACGAGCAGTACTTC. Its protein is CASSVGDSSYEQYF.

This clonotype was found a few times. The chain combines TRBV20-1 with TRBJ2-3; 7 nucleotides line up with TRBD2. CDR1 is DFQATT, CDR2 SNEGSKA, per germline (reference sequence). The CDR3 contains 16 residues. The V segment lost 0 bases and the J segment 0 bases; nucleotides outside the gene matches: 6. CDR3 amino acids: CSARDPSGVSTDTQYF. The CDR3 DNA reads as TGCAGTGCTAGAGACCCGAGCGGGGTTAGCACAGATACGCAGTATTTT.

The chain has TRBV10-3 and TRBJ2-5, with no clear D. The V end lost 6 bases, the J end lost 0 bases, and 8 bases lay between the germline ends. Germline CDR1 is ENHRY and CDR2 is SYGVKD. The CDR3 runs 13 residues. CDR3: CAISQDYQETQYF. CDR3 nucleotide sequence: TGTGCCATCAGCCAGGATTACCAAGAGACCCAGTACTTC.

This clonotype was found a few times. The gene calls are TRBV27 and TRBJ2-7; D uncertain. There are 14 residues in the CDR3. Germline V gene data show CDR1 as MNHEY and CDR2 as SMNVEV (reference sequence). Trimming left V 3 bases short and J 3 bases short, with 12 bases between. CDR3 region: CASSFKVLSYEQYF. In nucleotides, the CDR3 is TGTGCCAGCAGTTTTAAGGTTTTAAGCTACGAGCAGTACTTC.

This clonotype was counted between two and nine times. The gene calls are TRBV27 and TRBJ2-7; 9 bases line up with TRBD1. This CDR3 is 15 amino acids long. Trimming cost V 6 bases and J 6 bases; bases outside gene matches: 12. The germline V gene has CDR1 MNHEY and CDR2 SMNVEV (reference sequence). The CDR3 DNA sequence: TGTGCCAGCAGCCTCCCCGGGACAGGGTATCTCGAGCAGTACTTC. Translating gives CASSLPGTGYLEQYF.

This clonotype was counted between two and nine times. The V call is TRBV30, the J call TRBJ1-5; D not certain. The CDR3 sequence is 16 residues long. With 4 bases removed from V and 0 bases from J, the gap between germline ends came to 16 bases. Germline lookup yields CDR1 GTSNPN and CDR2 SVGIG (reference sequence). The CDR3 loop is CAWKENRFDSNQPQHF. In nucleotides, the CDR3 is TGTGCCTGGAAGGAAAACAGATTCGATAGCAATCAGCCCCAGCATTTT. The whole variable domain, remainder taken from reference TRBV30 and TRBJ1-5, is SQTIHQWPATLVQPVGSPLSLECTVEGTSNPNLYWYRQAAGRGLQLLFYSVGIGQISSEVPQNLSASRPQDRQFILSSKKLLLSDSGFYLCAWKENRFDSNQPQHFGDGTRLSIL.

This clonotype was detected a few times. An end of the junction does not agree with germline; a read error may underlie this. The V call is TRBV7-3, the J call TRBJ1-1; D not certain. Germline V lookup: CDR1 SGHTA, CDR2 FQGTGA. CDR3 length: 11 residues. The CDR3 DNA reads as TGTGCCAGCAGCTTAACGGGAAAGCTACACTTT. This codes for CASSLTGKLHF.

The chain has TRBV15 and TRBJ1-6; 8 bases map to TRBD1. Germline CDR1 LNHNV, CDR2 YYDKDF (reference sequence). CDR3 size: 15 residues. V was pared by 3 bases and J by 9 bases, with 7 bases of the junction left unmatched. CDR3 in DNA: TGTGCCACCAGCAGGGAGAGGACAGGGAGTTCACCCCTCCACTTT. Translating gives CATSRERTGSSPLHF.